Reported below is one T cell receptor beta chain. No antigen is known for it. These data belong to a study of T cell responses to AZD1222 COVID-19 vaccine. Study-wide points: Of the AZD1222 recipients, only 5 to 7 were seropositive at baseline. Regions left unmutated in variants are reportedly the target of nearly half of spike-specific TCRs.

Second-dose timings of about 4 or about 12 weeks were pooled. Repertoires were generated with immunoSEQ multiplex PCR, while TCRdb's copy carries only in-frame clones and drops some. The repertoire holds roughly 100,000 clones, with approximately 89% as singletons. The source was peripheral blood, collected 28 days after the second AZD1222 dose. This receptor was taken from an adult who received the AZD1222 COVID-19 vaccine.

The DNA of the CDR3 is TGTGCCAGCAGTTTTAGAGGGGGCGGCTATGGCTACACCTTC. It is translated as CASSFRGGGYGYTF. J is TRBJ1-2 and V is TRBV28, with TRBD1 identical over 7 bases. The V and J ends lost 3 bases and 4 bases, in that order; junction bases with no gene match: 5. Germline V gives CDR1 MDHEN, CDR2 SYDVKM. There are 14 residues in the CDR3.